The 29 T cell receptor beta chains in this list originate from one sample, sequenced in a study of T cells in Graves' hyperthyroidism and ophthalmopathy. Template material for amplifying TCR beta CDR3 regions consisted of RNA transcripts. When the TCR CDR3 underwent first-round RT-PCR, the HTBI primer set was used. TCRdb re-called the multiplex PCR reads with MiXCR, one entry per CDR3 protein. The repertoire has nearly 110,000 distinct CDR3 sequences, around a sixth of them found once; the top ten carry 40% to 50%. The sequencing sample was made of blood. These receptors originate from a woman aged 50 to 60 with Graves' hyperthyroidism.

This clonotype was seen at least ten times. V usage is TRBV3-1 and J usage is TRBJ1-5; 9 bases map to TRBD1. Germline V gene data show CDR1 as LGHDT and CDR2 as YNNKEL (reference sequence). There are 14 residues in the CDR3. V lost 4 bases and J lost 6; bases outside the gene matches: 4. Here the CDR3 DNA reads TGTGCCAGCAGCCCGCAACAGGGGGCTCAGCCCCAGCATTTT. As protein: CASSPQQGAQPQHF.

This clonotype came up many times. The chain has TRBV12-3 or TRBV12-4 and TRBJ1-2; 10 positions agree with TRBD1. Unmatched junction bases numbered 10, after V lost 4 bases and J lost 8 bases. The CDR3 has 15 amino acids. The CDR3 DNA is TGTGCCAGCAGTTCCTGGACAGGGGGGAGTAGGGGCTACACCTTC. Translated, it gives CASSSWTGGSRGYTF.

This chain uses TRBV12-3 or TRBV12-4 with TRBJ1-2; D call uncertain. The V end was cut by 8 bases, the J end by 2 bases, with 12 bases between. The CDR3 is 13 amino acids. The CDR3 DNA sequence: TGTGCCAGCGCGCATGGCGCGAACTATGGCTACACCTTC. Its protein product is CASAHGANYGYTF.

The rearrangement links TRBV30 to TRBJ2-4, with unresolved D. The V and J ends lost 4 bases and 4 bases respectively, with 8 bases between them. CDR3 size: 12 residues. The germline V gene encodes CDR1 GTSNPN and CDR2 SVGIG (reference sequence). The CDR3 loop reads CAWIKNKNIQYF. CDR3 DNA sequence: TGTGCCTGGATCAAAAATAAAAACATTCAGTACTTC.

Notes on this clonotype: This may arise from a read error, as a much more abundant clone is one base away. This chain uses TRBV3-1 with TRBJ2-5, with D perhaps matching TRBD2 (7 bases). Germline V lookup: CDR1 LGHDT, CDR2 YNNKEL (reference sequence). The CDR3 contains 15 residues. In nucleotides, the CDR3 is TGTGCCAGCAGCCAACAGAGGGGGGGACGAGAGGCCCAGTACTTC. Translation gives CASSQQRGGREAQYF.

This clonotype was counted many times. The V call is TRBV29-1, the J call TRBJ1-2; D remains ambiguous. The CDR3 consists of 13 residues. V lost 2 bases, J lost 5 bases, and 12 bases lay in between. Germline CDR1 and CDR2: SQVTM and ANQGSEA. CDR3 sequence: CSVESKKDYGYTF. CDR3 coding DNA: TGCAGCGTTGAAAGTAAAAAAGATTATGGCTACACCTTC.

The chain links TRBV10-3 to TRBJ2-6; D is possibly TRBD1 (5 bases). The V and J ends lost 7 bases and 0 bases respectively, with 13 bases between them. Per the germline V gene, CDR1 is ENHRY and CDR2 is SYGVKD. The CDR3 has 16 residues. CDR3 in amino acids: CAINGHQISGANVLTF. The CDR3 region has the DNA TGTGCCATCAACGGACACCAGATCTCTGGGGCCAACGTCCTGACTTTC.

Ten or more counts support this clonotype. The rearrangement joins TRBV11-2 to TRBJ2-1; D not certain. The V gene's germline CDR1 is SGHAT and CDR2 FQNNGV. CDR3 size: 11 residues. V dropped 3 bases and J dropped 8 bases, with 5 bases sitting between them. As DNA, the CDR3 is TGTGCCAGCAGCTTTAACCATGAGCAGTTCTTC. Residues: CASSFNHEQFF. Variable domain in full (rest from reference TRBV11-2 and TRBJ2-1): EAGVAQSPRYKIIEKRQSVAFWCNPISGHATLYWYQQILGQGPKLLIQFQNNGVVDDSQLPKDRFSAERLKGVDSTLKIQPAKLEDSAVYLCASSFNHEQFFGPGTRLTVL.

The V call is TRBV11-3, the J call TRBJ2-1; 14 bases fit TRBD2. Germline V CDR1 and CDR2: SGHNT, YENEEA. V lost 6 bases, J lost 3 bases, and 4 bases stayed unmatched. The CDR3 loop spans 16 amino acids. CDR3: CASRPGLAGDYNEQFF. In nucleotides, the CDR3 is TGTGCCAGCAGACCGGGACTAGCGGGAGACTACAATGAGCAGTTCTTC. Looking up the rest from reference TRBV11-3 and TRBJ2-1 gives the full variable domain: EAGVVQSPRYKIIEKKQPVAFWCNPISGHNTLYWYLQNLGQGPELLIRYENEEAVDDSQLPKDRFSAERLKGVDSTLKIQPAELGDSAVYLCASRPGLAGDYNEQFFGPGTRLTVL.

CDR3 coding DNA: TGTGCCAGCAGTGATGGGAGGGCCAATCGGAATGAGCAGTTCTTC. It encodes CASSDGRANRNEQFF. The chain uses TRBV2 and TRBJ2-1; 7 nucleotides agree with TRBD2. V shed 3 bases and J 7 bases; nucleotides not matched to a gene: 9. Germline lookup yields CDR1 SNHLY and CDR2 FYNNEI. CDR3 size: 15 residues.

This clonotype was recorded a few times. This rearrangement joins TRBV19 to TRBJ2-1, with 9 nucleotides matching TRBD2. The V gene end was trimmed by 4 bases and the J gene end by 7 bases; junction bases not matched to a gene: 5. The CDR3 is 14 amino acids. The germline CDR1 and CDR2 sequences are LNHDA and SQIVND (reference sequence). The CDR3 DNA reads TGTGCCAGTAGTAGAGGACTAGCGCCGAATGAGCAGTTCTTC. Amino acids: CASSRGLAPNEQFF.

The chain has TRBV28 and TRBJ1-2; D is uncertain. V was cut by 4 bases and J by 2 bases, with 11 bases left in between. CDR1 and CDR2 (germline): MDHEN, SYDVKM. The length of the CDR3 is 14 residues. CDR3 region: CASSSAQRNYGYTF. The CDR3 nucleotides read TGTGCCAGCAGTTCAGCACAGAGGAACTATGGCTACACCTTC.

The V gene is TRBV12-3 or TRBV12-4, the J gene TRBJ2-6; D is uncertain. V lost 3 bases and J 2 bases, leaving 5 bases between the germline ends. The CDR3 length is 14 residues. Here the CDR3 reads CASSFQPGANVLTF. In nucleotides, the CDR3 is TGTGCCAGCAGTTTTCAACCTGGGGCCAACGTCCTGACTTTC.

There are many counts of this clonotype. The V call is TRBV28, the J call TRBJ1-4; D gene unclear. V was shortened by 10 bases and J by 0 bases, with 6 bases between the two germline ends. The CDR3 length is 12 residues. Looked up from germline, CDR1 is MDHEN and CDR2 is SYDVKM. This CDR3 reads CATRATNEKLFF. The CDR3 nucleotides read TGTGCCACCCGTGCAACTAATGAAAAACTGTTTTTT.

This clonotype turned up a few times. This chain joins TRBV2 and TRBJ2-5; TRBD1 is a possible D gene (6 bases). CDR1 SNHLY and CDR2 FYNNEI come from the germline V gene. V lost 9 bases and J lost 2, with 13 bases in between. This CDR3 is built from 13 residues. The DNA of the CDR3 is TGTGCCAGGAAGAGGACAGCGCAAGAGACCCAGTACTTC. Translated, it gives CARKRTAQETQYF.

This clonotype was picked up many times. This chain links TRBV7-9 with TRBJ1-1; D gene ambiguous. From germline, CDR1 is SEHNR and CDR2 FQNEAQ (reference sequence). The CDR3 loop spans 12 amino acids. V was pared by 3 bases and J by 1 base, with 3 bases between. The CDR3 nucleotides are TGTGCCAGCAGCTTCGGGAACACTGAAGCTTTCTTT. Residues: CASSFGNTEAFF.

Many counts were recorded for this clonotype. The chain joins TRBV20-1 to TRBJ2-7, with 10 bases fitting TRBD2. The CDR3 loop spans 15 amino acids. Germline V lookup: CDR1 DFQATT, CDR2 SNEGSKA (reference sequence). Unmatched junction bases numbered 11, after V lost 3 bases and J lost 6 bases. The CDR3 DNA sequence: TGCAGTGCTAGGAATTTAGCGGGAGGCCCCGGCGAGCAGTACGTC. This sequence encodes CSARNLAGGPGEQYV.

This clonotype showed up many times. The chain is built from TRBV29-1 and TRBJ1-4; TRBD1 matches at 9 bases. The CDR3 runs to 14 residues. The germline gives CDR1 SQVTM, CDR2 ANQGSEA. The junction had 5 bases not matched to a gene; V was cut back by 5 bases and J by 4 bases. The DNA of the CDR3 is TGCAGCGTTAGGATGGGACAGGGTAATGAAAAACTGTTTTTT. It specifies CSVRMGQGNEKLFF.

The table lists this clonotype with a count of one. The gene calls are TRBV11-1 and TRBJ2-5; 7 nucleotides align to TRBD2. The V gene end was trimmed by 1 base and the J gene end by 5 bases; junction bases not matched to a gene: 7. The CDR3 extends over 15 amino acids. Germline V gene lookup returns CDR1 SGHAT and CDR2 FQDESV (reference sequence). The CDR3, as DNA: TGTGCCAGCAGCTTAGGAAGCGGGAAGATGGAGACCCAGTACTTC. The encoded protein is CASSLGSGKMETQYF.

A note on this clonotype: A much larger clone lies one base from this, so it may be a read error. This sequence joins TRBV6-9 and TRBJ1-6, with TRBD1 as a possible D gene (6 bases). CDR1 and CDR2 from the germline V gene are MNHGY and SVAAGI. The CDR3 covers 14 residues. V was shortened by 2 bases and J by 10 bases, with 12 bases between the two germline ends. Written as DNA, the CDR3 is TGTGCCAGCAGTTATAGGGGGGTACAGTCACCCCTCCACTTT. Translated: CASSYRGVQSPLHF.

CDR3 amino acids: CASSTYRGGPQHF. The CDR3 nucleotides are TGTGCCAGCAGTACTTACAGGGGTGGGCCCCAGCATTTT. The chain is built from TRBV28 and TRBJ1-5, with TRBD1 matching over 7 bases. Germline CDR1 reads MDHEN; CDR2 reads SYDVKM. This CDR3 is 13 amino acids long. The V segment lost 5 bases and the J segment 9 bases; nucleotides outside the gene matches: 7.

This clonotype was seen ten or more times. The chain is built from TRBV11-2 and TRBJ2-2; 8 bases agree with TRBD2. This CDR3 region has 14 residues. The V segment lost 8 bases and the J segment 2 bases; nucleotides outside the gene matches: 4. In germline, CDR1 is SGHAT, CDR2 FQNNGV. CDR3 amino acids: CASFSGKNTGELFF. The CDR3 DNA follows: TGTGCCAGCTTTAGCGGGAAAAACACCGGGGAGCTGTTTTTT.

This clonotype was observed at least ten times. This rearrangement joins TRBV28 to TRBJ1-5; D gene ambiguous. The V end was cut by 10 bases, the J end by 0 bases, with 7 bases between. Per the germline V gene, CDR1 is MDHEN and CDR2 is SYDVKM. The CDR3 runs to 12 residues. The CDR3 coding sequence is TGTGCCACCAAGGGTAGCAATCAGCCCCAGCATTTT. It specifies CATKGSNQPQHF. Full variable domain (rest looked up from reference TRBV28 and TRBJ1-5): DVKVTQSSRYLVKRTGEKVFLECVQDMDHENMFWYRQDPGLGLRLIYFSYDVKMKEKGDIPEGYSVSREKKERFSLILESASTNQTSMYLCATKGSNQPQHFGDGTRLSIL.

This clonotype occurred many times. V usage is TRBV7-2 and J usage is TRBJ2-4, with D perhaps TRBD1 or TRBD2 (5 bases each). The V gene lost 2 bases and the J gene lost 7 bases, with 9 bases spanning the gap. The CDR3 spans 13 residues. Germline V gene sequence: CDR1 SGHTA, CDR2 FQGNSA. The chain's CDR3 is CASSLYGTNIQYF. The CDR3 DNA reads TGTGCCAGCAGCTTATACGGGACGAACATTCAGTACTTC.

In its sample, this clonotype was seen many times. The chain recombines TRBV19 with TRBJ1-5; 12 nucleotides line up with TRBD1. Germline values: CDR1 LNHDA, CDR2 SQIVND (reference sequence). This CDR3 is 19 amino acids long. Trimming removed 5 bases from V and 0 bases from J; junction bases left unmatched: 11. The DNA for the CDR3 is TGTGCCAGTAGTCACGGGTGGGACAGGGGGCCTTATAGCAATCAGCCCCAGCATTTT. Protein: CASSHGWDRGPYSNQPQHF.

This clonotype was counted ten times or more. The CDR3 spells CATSREGQTYQPQHF. CDR3 in DNA: TGTGCCACCAGCAGAGAGGGACAGACCTATCAGCCCCAGCATTTT. The gene calls are TRBV15 and TRBJ1-5; 7 bases map to TRBD1. The CDR3 totals 15 residues. Trimming cost V 0 bases and J 5 bases; bases outside gene matches: 4. Germline CDR1 is LNHNV and CDR2 is YYDKDF (reference sequence).

This clonotype has ten or more counts. The rearrangement joins TRBV18 to TRBJ2-5; 9 bases align to TRBD2. V lost 1 base and J lost 1; bases outside the gene matches: 7. The CDR3 has 17 amino acids. CDR1 and CDR2 from the germline V gene are KGHSH and LQKENI. CDR3: CASSPLSAGGIQETQYF. CDR3 nucleotide sequence: TGTGCCAGCTCACCACTTTCCGCGGGAGGGATCCAAGAGACCCAGTACTTC.

Ten or more counts support this clonotype. CDR3 in DNA: TGCAGTGCTTCGACGGGACGCCAGGGCACTGAAGCTTTCTTT. Translating it yields CSASTGRQGTEAFF. The chain links TRBV20-1 to TRBJ1-1; a weak D match, TRBD1 (5 bases). V gave up 5 bases and J gave up 4 bases, with 17 bases separating them. The CDR3 consists of 14 residues. Germline assignment: CDR1 DFQATT and CDR2 SNEGSKA (reference sequence).

The chain couples TRBV11-1 to TRBJ2-4, with 13 bases lining up with TRBD2. V was pared by 4 bases and J by 7 bases, with 7 bases of the junction left unmatched. The CDR3 totals 16 residues. The V gene's germline CDR1 is SGHAT and CDR2 FQDESV (reference sequence). In DNA, the CDR3 is TGTGCCAGCAGCTCCCGGACTAGCGGGAGATGGAACATTCAGTACTTC. As protein: CASSSRTSGRWNIQYF. Full variable domain (missing parts from reference TRBV11-1 and TRBJ2-4): EAEVAQSPRYKITEKSQAVAFWCDPISGHATLYWYRQILGQGPELLVQFQDESVVDDSQLPKDRFSAERLKGVDSTLKIQPAELGDSAMYLCASSSRTSGRWNIQYFGAGTRLSVL.